Reported below is one T cell receptor beta chain. Gene names and germline match the mouse. With the read ending 1 residue before the CDR3 end, the germline J gene is used to fill in that end. The data originate from a study of tissue T cells after allogeneic stem cell transplantation. Clones were read by immunoSEQ multiplex PCR, and TCRdb kept only the in-frame ones, dropping some. The top ten clones hold 0.55% of a sample with over 40,000 clones, approximately 70% of them seen once. This CDR3 is 14 amino acids long. The V end was cut by 5 bases, the J end by 2 bases, with 11 bases between. The germline gives CDR1 SGHSA, CDR2 FRNQAP.

The sequencing sample was made of sorted cells pooled from one or two spleens. The receptor's source is a pool of C57BL/6 mice in good health. The chain recombines TRBV16 with TRBJ2-4; unclear D gene. Incomplete CDR3 DNA: TGTGCAAGCAGCACTCACAGCGTTCAAAACACCTTGTAC. Its translation: CASSTHSVQNTLY. The complete CDR3 reads CASSTHSVQNTLYF.